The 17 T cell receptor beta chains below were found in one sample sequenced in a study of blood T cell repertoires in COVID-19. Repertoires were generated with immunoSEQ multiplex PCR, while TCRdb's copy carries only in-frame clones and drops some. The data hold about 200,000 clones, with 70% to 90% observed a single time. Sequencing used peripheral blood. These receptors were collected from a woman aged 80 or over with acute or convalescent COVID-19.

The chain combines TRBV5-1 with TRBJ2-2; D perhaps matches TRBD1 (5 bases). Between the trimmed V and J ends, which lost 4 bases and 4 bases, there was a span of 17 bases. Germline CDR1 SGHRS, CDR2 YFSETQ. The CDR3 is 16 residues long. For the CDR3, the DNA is TGCGCCAGCAGCCAGACCTCGGCAGGGATCACCGGGGAGCTGTTTTTT. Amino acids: CASSQTSAGITGELFF.

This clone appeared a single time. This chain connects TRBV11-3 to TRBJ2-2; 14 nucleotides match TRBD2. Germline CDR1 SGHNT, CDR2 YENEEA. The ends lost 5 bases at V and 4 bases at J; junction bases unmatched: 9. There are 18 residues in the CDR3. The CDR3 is CASSPGTSGGLRTGELFF. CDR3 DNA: TGTGCCAGCAGCCCTGGGACTAGCGGGGGCCTACGCACCGGGGAGCTGTTTTTT.

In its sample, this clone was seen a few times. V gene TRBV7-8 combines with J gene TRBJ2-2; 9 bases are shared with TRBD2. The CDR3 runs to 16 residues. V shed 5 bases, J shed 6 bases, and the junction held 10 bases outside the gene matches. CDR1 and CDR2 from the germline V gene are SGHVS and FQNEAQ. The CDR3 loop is CASSLGTSRGAGELFF. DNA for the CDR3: TGTGCCAGCAGCCTCGGGACTAGCCGTGGCGCCGGGGAGCTGTTTTTT.

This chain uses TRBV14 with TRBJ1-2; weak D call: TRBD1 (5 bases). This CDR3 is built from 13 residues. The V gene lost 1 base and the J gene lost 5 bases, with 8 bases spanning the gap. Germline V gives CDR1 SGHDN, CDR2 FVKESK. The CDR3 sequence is CASSQVTAYGYTF. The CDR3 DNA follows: TGTGCCAGCAGCCAAGTGACAGCTTATGGCTACACCTTC. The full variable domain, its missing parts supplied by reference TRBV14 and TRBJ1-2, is EAGVTQFPSHSVIEKGQTVTLRCDPISGHDNLYWYRRVMGKEIKFLLHFVKESKQDESGMPNNRFLAERTGGTYSTLKVQPAELEDSGVYFCASSQVTAYGYTFGSGTRLTVV.

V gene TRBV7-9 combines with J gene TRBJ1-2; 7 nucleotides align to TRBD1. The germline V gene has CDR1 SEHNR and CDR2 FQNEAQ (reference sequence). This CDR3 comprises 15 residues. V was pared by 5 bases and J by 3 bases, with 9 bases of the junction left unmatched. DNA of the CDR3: TGTGCCAGCAGCCCCCCCATTACAGGGGACTATGGCTACACCTTC. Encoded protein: CASSPPITGDYGYTF.

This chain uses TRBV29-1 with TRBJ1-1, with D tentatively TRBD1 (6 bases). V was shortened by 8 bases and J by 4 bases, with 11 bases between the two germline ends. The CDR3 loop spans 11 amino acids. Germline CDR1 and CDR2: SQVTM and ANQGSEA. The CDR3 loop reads CSIRRGTEAFF. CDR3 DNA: TGCAGCATTCGCAGGGGCACTGAAGCTTTCTTT.

This CDR3 is CASCLGANYGYTF. The CDR3 nucleotides read TGCGCCAGCTGCCTGGGCGCTAACTATGGCTACACCTTC. The chain employs TRBV10-1 and TRBJ1-2; no firm D call. CDR1 is WNHNN, CDR2 SYGVQD, per germline (reference sequence). Deletions cut 8 bases from V and 0 bases from J, with 10 bases between. The CDR3 extends over 13 amino acids.

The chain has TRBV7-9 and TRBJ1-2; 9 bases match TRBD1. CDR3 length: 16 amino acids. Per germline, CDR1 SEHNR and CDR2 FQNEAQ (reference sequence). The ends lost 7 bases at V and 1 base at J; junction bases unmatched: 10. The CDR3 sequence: CASTLGGTGSNYGYTF. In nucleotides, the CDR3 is TGTGCCAGCACCCTGGGGGGGACAGGGAGTAACTATGGCTACACCTTC.

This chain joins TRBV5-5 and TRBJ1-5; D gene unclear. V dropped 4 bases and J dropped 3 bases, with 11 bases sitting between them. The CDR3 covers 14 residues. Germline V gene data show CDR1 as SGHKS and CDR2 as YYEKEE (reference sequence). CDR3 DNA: TGTGCCAGCAGCCGGACGGGAAACAATCAGCCCCAGCATTTT. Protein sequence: CASSRTGNNQPQHF.

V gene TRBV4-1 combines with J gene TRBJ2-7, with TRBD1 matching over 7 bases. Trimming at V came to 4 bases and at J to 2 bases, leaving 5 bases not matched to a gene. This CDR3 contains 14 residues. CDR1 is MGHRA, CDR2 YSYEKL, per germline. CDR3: CASSPRQGTYEQYF. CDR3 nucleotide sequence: TGCGCCAGCAGCCCAAGACAGGGTACCTACGAGCAGTACTTC.

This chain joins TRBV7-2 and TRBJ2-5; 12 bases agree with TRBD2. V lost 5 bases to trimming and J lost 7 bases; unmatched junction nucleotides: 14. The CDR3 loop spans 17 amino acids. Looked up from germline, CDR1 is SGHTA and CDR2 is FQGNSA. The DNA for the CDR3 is TGTGCCAGCAGCAAAGATTTGACTAGCGGGGGAGCAGGGACCCAGTACTTC. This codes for CASSKDLTSGGAGTQYF.

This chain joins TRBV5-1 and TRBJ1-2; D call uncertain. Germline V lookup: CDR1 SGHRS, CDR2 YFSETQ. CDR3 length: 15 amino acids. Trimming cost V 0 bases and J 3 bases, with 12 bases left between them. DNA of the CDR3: TGCGCCAGCAGCTTGGGTGGCGGGGTGGACTATGGCTACACCTTC. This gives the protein CASSLGGGVDYGYTF.

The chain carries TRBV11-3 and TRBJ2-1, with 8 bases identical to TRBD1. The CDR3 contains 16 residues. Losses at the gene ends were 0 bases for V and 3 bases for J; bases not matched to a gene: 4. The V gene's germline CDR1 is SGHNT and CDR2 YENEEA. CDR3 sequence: CASSLDGQGLYNEQFF. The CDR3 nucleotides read TGTGCCAGCAGCTTAGACGGACAGGGCCTCTACAATGAGCAGTTCTTC. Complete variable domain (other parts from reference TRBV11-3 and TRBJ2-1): EAGVVQSPRYKIIEKKQPVAFWCNPISGHNTLYWYLQNLGQGPELLIRYENEEAVDDSQLPKDRFSAERLKGVDSTLKIQPAELGDSAVYLCASSLDGQGLYNEQFFGPGTRLTVL.

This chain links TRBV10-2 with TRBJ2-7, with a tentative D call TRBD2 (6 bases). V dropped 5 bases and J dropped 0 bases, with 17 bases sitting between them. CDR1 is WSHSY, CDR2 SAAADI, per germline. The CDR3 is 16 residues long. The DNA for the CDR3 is TGCGCCAGCAGTACTACCGGGACTGGTAGCTCCTACGAGCAGTACTTC. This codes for CASSTTGTGSSYEQYF.

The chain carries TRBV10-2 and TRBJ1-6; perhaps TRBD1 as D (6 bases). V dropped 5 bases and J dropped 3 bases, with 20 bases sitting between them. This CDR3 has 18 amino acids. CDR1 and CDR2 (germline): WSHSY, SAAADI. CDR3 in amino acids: CASSKGGPGTVYNSPLHF. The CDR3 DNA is TGCGCCAGCAGTAAAGGGGGTCCAGGGACCGTCTATAATTCACCCCTCCACTTT.

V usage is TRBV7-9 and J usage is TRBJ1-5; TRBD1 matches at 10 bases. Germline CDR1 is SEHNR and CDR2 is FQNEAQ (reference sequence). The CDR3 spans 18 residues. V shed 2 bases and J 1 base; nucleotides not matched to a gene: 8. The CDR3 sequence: CASSLWRGQGNSNQPQHF. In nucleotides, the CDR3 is TGTGCCAGCAGCTTATGGCGGGGACAGGGGAACAGCAATCAGCCCCAGCATTTT.

The CDR3 protein is CASSLVSQETQYF. CDR3 nucleotide sequence: TGTGCCAGCAGCTTAGTTAGCCAAGAGACCCAGTACTTC. The V call is TRBV7-6, the J call TRBJ2-5, with no clear D. V was pared by 1 base and J by 1 base, with 4 bases between. The CDR3 is made up of 13 amino acids. Germline V lookup: CDR1 SGHVS, CDR2 FNYEAQ.